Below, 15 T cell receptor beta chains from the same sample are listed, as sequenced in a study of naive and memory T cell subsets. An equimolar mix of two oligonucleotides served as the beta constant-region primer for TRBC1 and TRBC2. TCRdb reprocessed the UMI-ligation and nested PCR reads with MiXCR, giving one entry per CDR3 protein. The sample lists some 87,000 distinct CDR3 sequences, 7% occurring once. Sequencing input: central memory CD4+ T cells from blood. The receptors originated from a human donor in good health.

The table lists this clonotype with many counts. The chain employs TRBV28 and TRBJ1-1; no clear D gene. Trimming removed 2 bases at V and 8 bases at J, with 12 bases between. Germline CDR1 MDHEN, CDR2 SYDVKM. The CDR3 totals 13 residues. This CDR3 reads CASSLAESTEAFF. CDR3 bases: TGTGCCAGCAGTTTAGCGGAGTCCACCGAAGCTTTCTTT.

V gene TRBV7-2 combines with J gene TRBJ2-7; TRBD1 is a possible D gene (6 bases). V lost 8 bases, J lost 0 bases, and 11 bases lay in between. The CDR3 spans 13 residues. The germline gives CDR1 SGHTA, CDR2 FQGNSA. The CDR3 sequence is CASLLQGSYEQYF. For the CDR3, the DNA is TGTGCCAGCCTTCTACAGGGCTCCTACGAGCAGTACTTC.

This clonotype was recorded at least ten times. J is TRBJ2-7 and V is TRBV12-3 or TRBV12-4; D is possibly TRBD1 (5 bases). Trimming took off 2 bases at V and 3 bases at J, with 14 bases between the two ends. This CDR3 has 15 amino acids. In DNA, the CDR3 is TGTGCCAGCAGTTTAAGGGCAGGGTCAGACTACGAGCAGTACTTC. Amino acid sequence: CASSLRAGSDYEQYF.

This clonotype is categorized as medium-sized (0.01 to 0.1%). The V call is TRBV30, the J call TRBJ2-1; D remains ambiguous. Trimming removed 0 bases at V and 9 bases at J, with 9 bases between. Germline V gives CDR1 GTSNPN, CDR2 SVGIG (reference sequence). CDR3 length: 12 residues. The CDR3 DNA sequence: TGTGCCTGGAGTGTACGAGGATCTGAGCAGTTCTTC. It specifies CAWSVRGSEQFF.

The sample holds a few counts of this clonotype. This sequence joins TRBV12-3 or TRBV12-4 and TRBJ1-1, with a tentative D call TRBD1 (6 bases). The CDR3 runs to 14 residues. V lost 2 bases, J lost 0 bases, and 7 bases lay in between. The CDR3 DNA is TGTGCCAGCAGTTTACAGGGGATGAACACTGAAGCTTTCTTT. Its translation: CASSLQGMNTEAFF.

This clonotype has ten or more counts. The CDR3: CASSLAQTGGLETQYF. The CDR3 DNA sequence: TGTGCCAGCAGCTTAGCGCAGACAGGGGGCTTGGAGACCCAGTACTTC. The rearrangement links TRBV7-6 to TRBJ2-5; 10 nucleotides agree with TRBD1. V trimming: 0 bases; J trimming: 5 bases; junction bases outside the gene matches: 6. The germline V gene has CDR1 SGHVS and CDR2 FNYEAQ. The CDR3 extends over 16 amino acids.

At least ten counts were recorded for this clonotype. DNA of the CDR3: TGTGCCACCAGCAGAGATTCGTGGGGTTGGACAGATACGCAGTATTTT. The encoded protein is CATSRDSWGWTDTQYF. The chain employs TRBV15 and TRBJ2-3; D not certain. V lost 0 bases and J lost 3, with 13 bases in between. Per germline, CDR1 LNHNV and CDR2 YYDKDF (reference sequence). There are 16 residues in the CDR3.

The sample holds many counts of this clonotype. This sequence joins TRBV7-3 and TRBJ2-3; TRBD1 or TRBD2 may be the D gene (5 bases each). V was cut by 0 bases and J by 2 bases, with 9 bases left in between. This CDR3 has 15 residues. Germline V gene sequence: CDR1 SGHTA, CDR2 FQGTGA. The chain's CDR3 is CASSLTGTSTDTQYF. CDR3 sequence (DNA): TGTGCCAGCAGCTTAACCGGGACCTCCACAGATACGCAGTATTTT.

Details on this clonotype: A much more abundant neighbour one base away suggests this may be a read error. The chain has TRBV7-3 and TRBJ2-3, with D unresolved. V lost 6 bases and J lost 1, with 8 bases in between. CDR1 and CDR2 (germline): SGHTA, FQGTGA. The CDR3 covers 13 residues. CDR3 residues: CASSPWGTDTQYF. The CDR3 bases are TGTGCCAGCAGTCCCTGGGGCACAGATACGCAGTATTTT.

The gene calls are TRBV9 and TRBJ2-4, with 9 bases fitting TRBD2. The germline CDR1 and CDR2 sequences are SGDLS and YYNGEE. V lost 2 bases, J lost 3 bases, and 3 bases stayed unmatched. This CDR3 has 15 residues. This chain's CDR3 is CASSVSGSFKNIQYF. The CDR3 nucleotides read TGTGCCAGCAGCGTTAGCGGGAGTTTCAAAAACATTCAGTACTTC.

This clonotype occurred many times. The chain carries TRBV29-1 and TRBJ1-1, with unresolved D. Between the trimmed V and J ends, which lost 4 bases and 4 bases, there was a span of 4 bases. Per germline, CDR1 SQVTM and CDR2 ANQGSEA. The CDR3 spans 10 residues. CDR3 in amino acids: CSVVATEAFF. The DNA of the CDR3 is TGCAGCGTTGTTGCCACTGAAGCTTTCTTT.

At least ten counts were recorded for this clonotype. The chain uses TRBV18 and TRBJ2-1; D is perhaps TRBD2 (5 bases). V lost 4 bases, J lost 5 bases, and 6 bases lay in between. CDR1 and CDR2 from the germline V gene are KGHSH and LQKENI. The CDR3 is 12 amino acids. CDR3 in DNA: TGTGCCAGCTCACTAGCGAACAATGAGCAGTTCTTC. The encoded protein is CASSLANNEQFF.

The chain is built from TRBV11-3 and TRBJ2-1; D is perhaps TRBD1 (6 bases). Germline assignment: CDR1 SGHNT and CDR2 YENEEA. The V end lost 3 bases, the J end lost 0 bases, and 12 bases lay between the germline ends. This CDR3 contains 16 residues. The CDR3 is CASSFGDRRSYNEQFF. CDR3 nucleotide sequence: TGTGCCAGCAGCTTCGGCGACAGGCGCTCCTACAATGAGCAGTTCTTC.

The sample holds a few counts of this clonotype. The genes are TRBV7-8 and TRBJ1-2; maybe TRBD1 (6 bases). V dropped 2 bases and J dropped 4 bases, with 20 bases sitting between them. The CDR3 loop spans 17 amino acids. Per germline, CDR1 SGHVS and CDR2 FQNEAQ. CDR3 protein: CASSLKDSFSSVYGYTF. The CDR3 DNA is TGTGCCAGCAGCTTAAAGGACAGCTTTAGTTCAGTCTATGGCTACACCTTC.

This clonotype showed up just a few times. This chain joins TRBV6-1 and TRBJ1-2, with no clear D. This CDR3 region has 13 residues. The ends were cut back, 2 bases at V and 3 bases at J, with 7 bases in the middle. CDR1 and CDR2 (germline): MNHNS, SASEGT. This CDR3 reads CASSERRHYGYTF. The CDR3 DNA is TGTGCCAGCAGTGAAAGACGGCACTATGGCTACACCTTC.